This entry lists 9 T cell receptor beta chains sequenced from one sample in a study of blood T cell repertoires in COVID-19. This table comes from immunoSEQ multiplex PCR, and its TCRdb copy is limited to in-frame clones, with some not included. Of some 150,000 clones listed, roughly 90% are singletons. The sequenced sample was peripheral blood. These receptors were obtained from a man aged 50-60 years with active or convalescent COVID-19.

CDR3: CASSYLGPTSGRSDTQYF. Written as DNA, the CDR3 is TGTGCCAGCAGTTACCTGGGGCCTACTAGCGGGAGATCAGATACGCAGTATTTT. V gene TRBV6-2 or TRBV6-3 combines with J gene TRBJ2-3; 11 bases align to TRBD2. Germline V gene data show CDR1 as MNHEY and CDR2 as SVGEGT. The CDR3 sequence is 18 residues long. With 2 bases clipped from V and 4 bases from J, the junction kept 11 bases outside the gene matches.

The sample holds one count of this clone. The genes are TRBV27 and TRBJ1-5; 7 nucleotides match TRBD1. Germline V lookup: CDR1 MNHEY, CDR2 SMNVEV (reference sequence). V shed 6 bases and J 1 base; nucleotides not matched to a gene: 9. CDR3 size: 16 residues. As DNA, the CDR3 is TGTGCCAGCAGCCCTATCAACAGGGGCAGCAATCAGCCCCAGCATTTT. Its translation: CASSPINRGSNQPQHF.

The V gene is TRBV15, the J gene TRBJ2-7, with D hard to call. Germline V gene lookup returns CDR1 LNHNV and CDR2 YYDKDF (reference sequence). The CDR3 length is 16 residues. V dropped 5 bases and J dropped 1 base, with 18 bases sitting between them. This chain's CDR3 is CATSLPPPGASYEQYF. The CDR3 DNA reads as TGTGCCACCAGCCTCCCGCCACCCGGAGCATCCTACGAGCAGTACTTC.

CDR3 protein: CASSLGAGARQPQHF. The CDR3 bases are TGTGCCAGCAGCTTGGGGGCGGGGGCCAGGCAGCCCCAGCATTTT. The genes are TRBV5-6 and TRBJ1-5; possibly TRBD1 for D (6 bases). This CDR3 region has 15 residues. Per the germline V gene, CDR1 is SGHDT and CDR2 is YYEEEE. Trimming took 0 bases from V and 7 from J, leaving 14 bases between them.

V is TRBV2 and J is TRBJ1-5, with D unclear. The CDR3 sequence is 14 residues long. Germline V CDR1 and CDR2: SNHLY, FYNNEI. Deletions cut 0 bases from V and 9 bases from J, with 12 bases between. CDR3 protein: CASSEAPVTGPQHF. CDR3 DNA: TGTGCCAGCAGTGAAGCCCCCGTCACGGGGCCCCAGCATTTT.

The V call is TRBV28, the J call TRBJ2-1, with 10 bases matching TRBD2. Germline V lookup: CDR1 MDHEN, CDR2 SYDVKM. The CDR3 totals 14 residues. J gave up 10 bases and V 7 bases, and 10 bases lay outside the gene matches. The CDR3 region is CASTSWTSGGEQFF. The DNA for the CDR3 is TGTGCCAGCACCTCTTGGACTAGCGGAGGGGAGCAGTTCTTC.

The chain links TRBV24-1 to TRBJ1-1, with 8 bases that match TRBD1. The germline CDR1 and CDR2 sequences are KGHDR and SFDVKD. This CDR3 spans 15 amino acids. Trimming cost V 9 bases and J 7 bases; bases outside gene matches: 15. For the CDR3, the DNA is TGTGCCACCTCCGAAGTTATCAGGGGGCGTGATGAAGCTTTCTTT. This sequence encodes CATSEVIRGRDEAFF.

The chain employs TRBV24-1 and TRBJ1-2, with D tentatively TRBD1 (6 bases). The CDR3 covers 13 residues. The germline V gene has CDR1 KGHDR and CDR2 SFDVKD. The V and J ends lost 5 bases and 5 bases respectively, with 11 bases between them. The CDR3 loop is CATSAHTGYGYTF. The CDR3, as DNA: TGTGCCACCAGTGCCCATACAGGGTATGGCTACACCTTC.

J is TRBJ2-7 and V is TRBV29-1; 8 bases fit TRBD1. Germline V gives CDR1 SQVTM, CDR2 ANQGSEA. CDR3 length: 14 amino acids. Trimming took 4 bases from V and 0 from J; bases not matched to a gene: 5. CDR3 loop: CSVATGGSSYEQYF. CDR3 sequence (DNA): TGCAGCGTTGCAACAGGGGGAAGCTCCTACGAGCAGTACTTC.